This T cell receptor (beta chain) came from a study of OX40 agonist ivuxolimab in advanced cancers. Losses at the gene ends were 4 bases for V and 8 bases for J; bases not matched to a gene: 5. Germline CDR1 SGHRS, CDR2 YFSETQ. CDR3 length: 14 residues. This clone was picked up one time. Repertoires were generated with immunoSEQ multiplex PCR, while TCRdb's copy carries only in-frame clones and drops some. This sample yields 35,000 to 55,000 clones, of which 65% to 85% are seen a single time; about 6.8% belongs to the top ten. V gene TRBV5-1 combines with J gene TRBJ2-1; 11 bases line up with TRBD2. The sample in question was CD4+ or CD8+ T cells sorted from blood, obtained in a trial of the OX40 agonist ivuxolimab. The TCR sequence derives from an adult with an advanced solid tumor such as melanoma, head and neck, liver or kidney cancer. The CDR3 bases are TGCGCCAGCAGCCAGGGACTAGCGGTCGATGAGCAGTTCTTC. Translated, it gives CASSQGLAVDEQFF.